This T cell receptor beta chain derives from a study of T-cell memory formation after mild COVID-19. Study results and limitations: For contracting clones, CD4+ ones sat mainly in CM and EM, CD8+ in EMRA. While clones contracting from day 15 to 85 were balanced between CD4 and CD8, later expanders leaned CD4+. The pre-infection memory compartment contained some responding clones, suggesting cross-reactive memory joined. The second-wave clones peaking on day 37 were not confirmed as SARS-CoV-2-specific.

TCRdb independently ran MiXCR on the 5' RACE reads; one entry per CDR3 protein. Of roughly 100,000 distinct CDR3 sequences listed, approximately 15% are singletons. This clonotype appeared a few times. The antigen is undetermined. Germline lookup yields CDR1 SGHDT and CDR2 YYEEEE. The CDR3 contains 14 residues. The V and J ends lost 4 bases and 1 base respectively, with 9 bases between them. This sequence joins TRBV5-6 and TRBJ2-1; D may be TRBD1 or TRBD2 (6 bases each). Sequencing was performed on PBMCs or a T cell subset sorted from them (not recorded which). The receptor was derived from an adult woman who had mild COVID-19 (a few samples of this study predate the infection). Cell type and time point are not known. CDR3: CASSRGTSYNEQFF. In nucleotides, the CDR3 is TGTGCCAGCAGCCGCGGGACATCCTACAATGAGCAGTTCTTC.